The entry that follows covers one T cell receptor beta chain sequence. One end of the junction does not line up with germline, which may come from a read error. The CDR3 totals 13 residues. Germline V gene data show CDR1 as DFQATT and CDR2 as SNEGSKA (reference sequence). PCR was performed a second time for about 6 to 11 cycles using a sample-barcoded 5' primer and a J-beta primer mix. Each cDNA molecule carried a tag from a template-switch adaptor that contained 12 random nucleotides. Sequencing recovered at least 3 million CDR3-containing paired-end reads from each sample. TCRdb re-analysed the 5' RACE reads in MiXCR, keeping a single row per CDR3 protein. The sample consists of about 640,000 distinct CDR3 sequences, 58% of them appearing once. The data were obtained in a study of blood T cells in healthy people across ages.

This sequence originates from a man aged 55 to 70 in good health. The chain is built from TRBV20-1 and TRBJ1-6; D may be TRBD1 (5 bases). The sequencing input was blood. The CDR3 coding sequence is TGCAGTGCTAGGCCGGGACTACTTTCACCCCCCCACTTT. Protein product: CSARPGLLSPPHF.